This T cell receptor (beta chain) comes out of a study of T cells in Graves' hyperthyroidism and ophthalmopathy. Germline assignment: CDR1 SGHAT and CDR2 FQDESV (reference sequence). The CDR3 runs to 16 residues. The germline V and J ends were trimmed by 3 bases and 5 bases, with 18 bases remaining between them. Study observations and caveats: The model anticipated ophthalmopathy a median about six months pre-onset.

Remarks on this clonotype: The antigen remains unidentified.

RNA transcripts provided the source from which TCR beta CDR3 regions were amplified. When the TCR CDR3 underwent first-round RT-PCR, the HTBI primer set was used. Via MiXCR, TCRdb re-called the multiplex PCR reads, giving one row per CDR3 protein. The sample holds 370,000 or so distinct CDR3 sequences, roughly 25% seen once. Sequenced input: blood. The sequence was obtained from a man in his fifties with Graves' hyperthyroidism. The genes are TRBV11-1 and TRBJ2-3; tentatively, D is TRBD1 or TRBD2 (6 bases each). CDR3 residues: CASSLAGQGTGDTQYF. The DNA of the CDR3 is TGTGCCAGCAGCTTGGCGGGGCAGGGGACGGGAGATACGCAGTATTTT.